The present T cell receptor (beta chain) was sequenced within a study of OX40 agonist ivuxolimab in advanced cancers. Across the whole study: Those enrolled were 82.7% male, with a mean age of roughly 60 years and ages from roughly 23 to 80.

Measured with immunoSEQ multiplex PCR; TCRdb has only the in-frame clones, and not every one. Of tens of thousands of clones listed, approximately 88% are singletons. Findings and limits, study-wide: There were also nonresponders showing low normalized T-cell clonal expansion. Still undetermined is the antigen specificity of the expanded peripheral T cells.

V lost 4 bases, J lost 5 bases, and 5 bases stayed unmatched. The germline V gene encodes CDR1 SGHRS and CDR2 YFSETQ. The CDR3 is 13 amino acids. About this clone itself: The antigen is not known.

The TCR originated in an adult with an advanced solid tumor such as melanoma, head and neck, liver or kidney cancer. The sequencing used CD4+ or CD8+ T cells sorted from blood, collected in a trial of the OX40 agonist ivuxolimab. V is TRBV5-1 and J is TRBJ1-1, with TRBD1 identical over 7 bases. CDR3 bases: TGCGCCAGCAGCCCCGGACAGGCTACTGAAGCTTTCTTT. It yields the protein CASSPGQATEAFF.